This T cell receptor (beta chain) emerged from a study of blood T cells in healthy people across ages. Study details: Template switching captured about one barcoded beta molecule per two T cells.

With a J-beta primer mix and a sample-barcoded 5' primer, a second PCR ran about 6 to 11 cycles. The template-switch adaptor was a 5' adaptor with 12 random nucleotides. It tagged each cDNA molecule. TCRdb re-derived calls from the 5' RACE reads in MiXCR, one entry per CDR3 protein. The sample comprises roughly 930,000 distinct CDR3 sequences, about 48% of which are singletons, and about an eighth rests with the top ten. Russia was home to the donors, healthy Caucasian individuals aged roughly 6 to 90. This receptor was taken from a man younger than 40 in good health. The sequenced sample consisted of blood.

This chain's CDR3 is CASSFSKDRAYGYTF. DNA of the CDR3: TGTGCCAGCAGCTTTTCCAAGGACAGGGCCTATGGCTACACCTTC. The rearrangement joins TRBV7-3 to TRBJ1-2; 8 nucleotides agree with TRBD1. There are 15 residues in the CDR3. The junction had 7 bases not matched to a gene; V was cut back by 3 bases and J by 4 bases. Germline-derived CDR1 and CDR2 are SGHTA and FQGTGA.